This TCR beta chain was recovered during a study of blood T cell repertoires in COVID-19. Overall study: Some COVID-19 samples were acute and others convalescent; all came from the United States, Italy and Spain. From T cells, B-cell-depleted T cells, or PBMCs came the material, which was cDNA or gDNA.

Per the original methods: Nucleated cell number was recorded as an estimate derived from reference gene primer amplification. The repertoire was sequenced with immunoSEQ multiplex PCR; TCRdb's copy has only in-frame clones and lacks some. The V and J calls and clone size were taken over from that table, and D and trimming were inferred from the DNA. Among around 250,000 clones listed, more than 85% were seen once. The sample holds a few counts of this clone. The V gene end was trimmed by 0 bases and the J gene end by 8 bases; junction bases not matched to a gene: 0. The CDR3 has 15 residues. Germline loops: CDR1 SGHRS, CDR2 YFSETQ.

The sequenced sample was PBMCs or T cells enriched from blood (not recorded which). The chain employs TRBV5-1 and TRBJ2-4, with 15 bases lining up with TRBD2. This receptor was identified in a woman in her twenties or thirties who had recovered from COVID-19. The CDR3 bases are TGCGCCAGCAGCTTGGGGACTAGCGGGAGGGACATTCAGTACTTC. This gives the protein CASSLGTSGRDIQYF. The full variable domain, with the rest looked up from reference TRBV5-1 and TRBJ2-4, is KAGVTQTPRYLIKTRGQQVTLSCSPISGHRSVSWYQQTPGQGLQFLFEYFSETQRNKGNFPGRFSGRQFSNSRSEMNVSTLELGDSALYLCASSLGTSGRDIQYFGAGTRLSVL.